The T cell receptor (beta chain) described here comes from a study of PD-1 blockade in classical Hodgkin lymphoma. Study outcomes and limitations: While CD8+ TCR diversity did not rise significantly by C4D1, CD4+ TCR diversity did. Among the patients, those starting nivolumab under 1 year after ASCT were excluded.

V lost 2 bases, J lost 2 bases, and 8 bases lay in between. Germline loops: CDR1 SGHAT, CDR2 FQDESV (reference sequence). This CDR3 contains 14 residues. Every single patient, without exception, relapsed after autologous stem cell transplantation, and brentuximab vedotin exposure varied. As for this clone: Its antigen is unidentified.

The protocol was immunoSEQ multiplex PCR, while the TCRdb copy is restricted to in-frame clones and leaves out a portion. The sample comprises more than 3,500 clones, around three fifths of which are singletons, and around 40% rests with the top ten. Sequences were derived from peripheral blood mononuclear cells (PBMCs), sampled at baseline. The sequence was collected from a human donor with classical Hodgkin lymphoma. The V gene is TRBV11-1, the J gene TRBJ2-3; no clear D. CDR3 bases: TGTGCCAGCAGCTTAAGAAGGAACACAGATACGCAGTATTTT. This encodes CASSLRRNTDTQYF.